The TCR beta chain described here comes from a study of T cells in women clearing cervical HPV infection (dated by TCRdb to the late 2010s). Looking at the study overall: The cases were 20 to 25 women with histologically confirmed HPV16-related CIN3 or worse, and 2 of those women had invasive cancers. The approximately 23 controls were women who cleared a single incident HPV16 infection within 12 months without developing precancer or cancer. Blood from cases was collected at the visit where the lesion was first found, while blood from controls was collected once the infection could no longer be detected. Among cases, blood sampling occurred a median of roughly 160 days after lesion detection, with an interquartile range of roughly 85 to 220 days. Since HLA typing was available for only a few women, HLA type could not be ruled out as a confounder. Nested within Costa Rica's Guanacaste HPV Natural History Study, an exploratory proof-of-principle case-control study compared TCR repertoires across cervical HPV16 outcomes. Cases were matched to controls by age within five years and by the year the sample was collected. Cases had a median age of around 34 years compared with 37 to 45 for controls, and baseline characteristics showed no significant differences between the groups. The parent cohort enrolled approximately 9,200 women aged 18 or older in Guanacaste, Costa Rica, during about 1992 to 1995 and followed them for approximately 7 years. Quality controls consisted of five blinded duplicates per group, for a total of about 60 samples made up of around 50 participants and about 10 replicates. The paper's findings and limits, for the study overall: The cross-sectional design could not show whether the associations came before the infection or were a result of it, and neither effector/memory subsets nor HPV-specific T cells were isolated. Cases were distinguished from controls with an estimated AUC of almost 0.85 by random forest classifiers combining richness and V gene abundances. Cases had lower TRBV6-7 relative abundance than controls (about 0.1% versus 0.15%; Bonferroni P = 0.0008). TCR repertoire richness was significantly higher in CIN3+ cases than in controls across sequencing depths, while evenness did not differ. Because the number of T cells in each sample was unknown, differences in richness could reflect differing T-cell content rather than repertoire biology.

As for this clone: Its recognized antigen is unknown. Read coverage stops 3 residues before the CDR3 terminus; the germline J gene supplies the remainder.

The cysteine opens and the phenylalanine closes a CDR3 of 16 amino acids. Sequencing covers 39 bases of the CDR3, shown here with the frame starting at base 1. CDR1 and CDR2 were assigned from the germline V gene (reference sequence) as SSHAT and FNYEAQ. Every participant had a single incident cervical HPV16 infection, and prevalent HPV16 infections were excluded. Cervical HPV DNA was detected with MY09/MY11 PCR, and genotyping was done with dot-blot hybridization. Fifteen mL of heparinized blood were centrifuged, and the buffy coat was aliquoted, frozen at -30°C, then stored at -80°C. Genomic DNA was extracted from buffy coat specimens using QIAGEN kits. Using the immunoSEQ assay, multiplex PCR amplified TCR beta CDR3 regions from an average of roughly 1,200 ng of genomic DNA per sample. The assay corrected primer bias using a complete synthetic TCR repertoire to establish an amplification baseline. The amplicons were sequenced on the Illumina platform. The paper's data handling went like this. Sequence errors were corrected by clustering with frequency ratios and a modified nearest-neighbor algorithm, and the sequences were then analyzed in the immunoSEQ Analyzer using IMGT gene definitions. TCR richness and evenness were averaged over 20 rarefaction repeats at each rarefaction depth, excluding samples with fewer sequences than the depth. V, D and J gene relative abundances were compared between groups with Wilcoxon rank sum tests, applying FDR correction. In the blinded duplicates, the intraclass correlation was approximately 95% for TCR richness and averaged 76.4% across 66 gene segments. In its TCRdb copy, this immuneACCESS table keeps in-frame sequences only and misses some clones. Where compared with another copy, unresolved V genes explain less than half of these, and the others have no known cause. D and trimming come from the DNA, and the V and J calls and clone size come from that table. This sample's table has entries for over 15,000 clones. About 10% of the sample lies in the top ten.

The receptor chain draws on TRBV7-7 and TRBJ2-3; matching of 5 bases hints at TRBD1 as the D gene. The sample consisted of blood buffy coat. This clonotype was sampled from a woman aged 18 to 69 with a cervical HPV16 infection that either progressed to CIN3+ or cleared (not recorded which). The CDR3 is CASSNPRAGRQETQYF. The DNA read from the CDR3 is TGTGCCAGCAGCAACCCTCGGGCAGGGCGCCAAGAGACG.